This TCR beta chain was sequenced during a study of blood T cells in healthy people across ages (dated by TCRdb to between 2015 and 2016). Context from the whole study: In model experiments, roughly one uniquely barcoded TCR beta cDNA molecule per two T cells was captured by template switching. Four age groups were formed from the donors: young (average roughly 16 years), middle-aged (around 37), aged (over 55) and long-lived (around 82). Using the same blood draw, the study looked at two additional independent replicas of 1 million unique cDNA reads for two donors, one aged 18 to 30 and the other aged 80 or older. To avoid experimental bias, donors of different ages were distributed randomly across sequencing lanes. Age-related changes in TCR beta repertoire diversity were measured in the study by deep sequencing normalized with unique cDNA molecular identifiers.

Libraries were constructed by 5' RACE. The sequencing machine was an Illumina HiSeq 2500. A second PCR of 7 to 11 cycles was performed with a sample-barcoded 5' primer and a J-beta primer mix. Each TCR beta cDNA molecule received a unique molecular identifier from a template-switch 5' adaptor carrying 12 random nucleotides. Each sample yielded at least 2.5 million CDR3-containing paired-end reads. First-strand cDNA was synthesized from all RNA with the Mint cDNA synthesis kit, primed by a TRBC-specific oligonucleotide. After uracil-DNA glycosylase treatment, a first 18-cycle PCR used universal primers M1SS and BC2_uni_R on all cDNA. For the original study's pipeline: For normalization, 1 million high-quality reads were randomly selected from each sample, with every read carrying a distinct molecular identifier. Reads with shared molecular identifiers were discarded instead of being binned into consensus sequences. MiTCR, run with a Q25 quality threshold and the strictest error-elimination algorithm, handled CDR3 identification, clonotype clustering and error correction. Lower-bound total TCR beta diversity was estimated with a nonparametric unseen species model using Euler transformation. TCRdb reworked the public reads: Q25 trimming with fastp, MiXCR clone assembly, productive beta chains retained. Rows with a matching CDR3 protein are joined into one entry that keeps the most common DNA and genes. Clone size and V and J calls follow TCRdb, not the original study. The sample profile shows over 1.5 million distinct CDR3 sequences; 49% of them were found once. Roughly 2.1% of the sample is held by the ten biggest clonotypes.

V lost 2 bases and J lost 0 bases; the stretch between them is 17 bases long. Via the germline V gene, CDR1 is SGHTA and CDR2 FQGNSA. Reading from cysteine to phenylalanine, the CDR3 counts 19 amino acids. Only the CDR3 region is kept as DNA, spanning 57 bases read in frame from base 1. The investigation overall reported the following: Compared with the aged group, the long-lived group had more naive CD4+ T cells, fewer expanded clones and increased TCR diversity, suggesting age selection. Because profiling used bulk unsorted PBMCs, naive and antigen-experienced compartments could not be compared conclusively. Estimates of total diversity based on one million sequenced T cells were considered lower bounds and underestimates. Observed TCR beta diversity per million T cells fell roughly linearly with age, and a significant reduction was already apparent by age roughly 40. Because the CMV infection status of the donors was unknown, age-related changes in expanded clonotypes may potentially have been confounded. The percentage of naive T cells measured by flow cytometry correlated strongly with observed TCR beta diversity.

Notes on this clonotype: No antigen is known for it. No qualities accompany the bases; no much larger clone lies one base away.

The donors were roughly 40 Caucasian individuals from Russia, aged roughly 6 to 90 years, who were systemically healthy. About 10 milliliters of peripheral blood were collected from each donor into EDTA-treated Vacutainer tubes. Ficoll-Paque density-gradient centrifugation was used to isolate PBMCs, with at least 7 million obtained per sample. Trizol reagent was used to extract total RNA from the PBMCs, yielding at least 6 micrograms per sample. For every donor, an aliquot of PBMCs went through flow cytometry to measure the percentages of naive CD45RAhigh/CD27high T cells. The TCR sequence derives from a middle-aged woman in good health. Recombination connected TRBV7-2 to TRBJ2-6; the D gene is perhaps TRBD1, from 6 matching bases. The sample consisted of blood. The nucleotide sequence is TGTGCCAGCAGCTTAACAGGGACGATGGCGGGCTCTGGGGCCAACGTCCTGACTTTC. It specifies CASSLTGTMAGSGANVLTF.